A selection of T cell receptor beta chains follows, all from one sample in a study of blood T cell repertoires in COVID-19. The assay was immunoSEQ multiplex PCR, and TCRdb's table has in-frame clones only and misses some. The sample shows about 330,000 clones, approximately 87% of them seen only once. The source material was peripheral blood. The receptors shown here come from a woman in her forties or fifties with active or convalescent COVID-19. Both conserved end residues are part of each CDR3. Fields, in order: clone size, CDR3 length, D gene, J gene, V gene, CDR3 DNA, CDR3 protein. A D gene is named only where the DNA matches it firmly. Some rows have no size entry. The others give once, few or many, or a class for an expanded clone.

-,15,-,TRBJ1-2,TRBV10-3,TGTGCCATCAGTGAGCCAAGACAAGGAAACTATGGCTACACCTTC,CAISEPRQGNYGYTF
-,19,-,TRBJ1-5,TRBV21-1,TGTGCCAGCAGCAAACGCAAAAGCGTCGACAGGGGTATCAATCAGCCCCAGCATTTT,CASSKRKSVDRGINQPQHF
few,13,-,TRBJ1-2,TRBV27,TGTGCCAGCAGGAATACAGGGAACTATGGCTACACCTTC,CASRNTGNYGYTF
-,14,-,TRBJ1-1,TRBV5-4,TGTGCCAGCAGCTTGGAGGGGGGGATGGGTGAAGCTTTCTTT,CASSLEGGMGEAFF
-,14,-,TRBJ1-2,TRBV19,TGTGCCAGTAGTCCGACAGATAGGAACTATGGCTACACCTTC,CASSPTDRNYGYTF
-,16,-,TRBJ1-6,TRBV5-1,TGCGCCAGCAGCGAGCGCCCCGACAGTTATAATTCACCCCTCCACTTT,CASSERPDSYNSPLHF
few,14,TRBD1,TRBJ2-2,TRBV6-5,TGTGCCAGCAGTCTGGGGACAGGCACCGGGGAGCTGTTTTTT,CASSLGTGTGELFF
-,14,TRBD2,TRBJ2-7,TRBV28,TGTGCCAGCAGTCCCGGGGCGGGGGGCTACGAGCAGTACTTC,CASSPGAGGYEQYF
few,15,TRBD1,TRBJ1-3,TRBV18,TGTGCCAGCTCACCCACGACAGGGCCTGGAAACACCATATATTTT,CASSPTTGPGNTIYF
-,13,-,TRBJ1-5,TRBV27,TGTGCCAGCTCAGGGGTCGGTGTTCAGCCCCAGCATTTT,CASSGVGVQPQHF
-,14,-,TRBJ1-5,TRBV28,TGTGCCAGCACCCGGACAGCAATGGGTCAGCCCCAGCATTTT,CASTRTAMGQPQHF
-,14,-,TRBJ1-3,TRBV28,TGTGCCAGCAGTTTTACGAGCTCTGGAAACACCATATATTTT,CASSFTSSGNTIYF
-,14,-,TRBJ1-3,TRBV5-1,TGCGCCAGCAGCTTCGGGGGAGCTGGAAACACCATATATTTT,CASSFGGAGNTIYF
-,16,TRBD2,TRBJ2-3,TRBV3-1/TRBV3-2,TGTGCCAGCAGCCAAGAAACTAGCGGACTCACAGATACGCAGTATTTT,CASSQETSGLTDTQYF
few,15,-,TRBJ2-7,TRBV30,TGTGCCTGGAGTGAGGAGGGACTCTTCTCCTACGAGCAGTACTTC,CAWSEEGLFSYEQYF
-,18,-,TRBJ1-1,TRBV7-8,TGTGCCAGCAGCCCCTCGGACAGACCTTCTCCTTTGAACACTGAAGCTTTCTTT,CASSPSDRPSPLNTEAFF